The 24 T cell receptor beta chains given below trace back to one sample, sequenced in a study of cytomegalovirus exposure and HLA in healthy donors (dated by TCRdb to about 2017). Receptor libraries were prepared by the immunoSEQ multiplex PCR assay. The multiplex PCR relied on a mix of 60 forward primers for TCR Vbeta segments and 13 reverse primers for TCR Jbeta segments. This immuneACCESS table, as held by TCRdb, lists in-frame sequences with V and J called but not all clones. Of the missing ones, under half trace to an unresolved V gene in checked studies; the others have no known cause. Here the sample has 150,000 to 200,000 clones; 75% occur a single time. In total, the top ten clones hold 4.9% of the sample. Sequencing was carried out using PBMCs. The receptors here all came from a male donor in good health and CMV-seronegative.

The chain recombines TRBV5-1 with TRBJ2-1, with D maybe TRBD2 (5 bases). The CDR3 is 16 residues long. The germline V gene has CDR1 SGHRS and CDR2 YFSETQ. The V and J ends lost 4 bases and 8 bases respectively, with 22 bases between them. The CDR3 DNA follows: TGCGCCAGCAGCCACCCCCTAGCCGTAGTGGGCGATGAGCAGTTCTTC. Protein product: CASSHPLAVVGDEQFF.

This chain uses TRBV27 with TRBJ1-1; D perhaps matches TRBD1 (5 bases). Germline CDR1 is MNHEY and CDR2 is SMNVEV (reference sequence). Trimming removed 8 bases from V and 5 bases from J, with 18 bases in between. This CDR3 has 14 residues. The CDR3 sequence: CASVAMQGGTEAFF. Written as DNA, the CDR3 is TGTGCCAGCGTCGCTATGCAGGGAGGAACTGAAGCTTTCTTT.

CDR3 loop: CASSPSRGVGANVLTF. CDR3 bases: TGTGCCAGCAGCCCAAGCCGGGGGGTCGGGGCCAACGTCCTGACTTTC. The genes are TRBV2 and TRBJ2-6; 7 bases align to TRBD2. Trimming at V came to 6 bases and at J to 4 bases, leaving 9 bases not matched to a gene. Germline-derived CDR1 and CDR2 are SNHLY and FYNNEI. The length of the CDR3 is 16 residues.

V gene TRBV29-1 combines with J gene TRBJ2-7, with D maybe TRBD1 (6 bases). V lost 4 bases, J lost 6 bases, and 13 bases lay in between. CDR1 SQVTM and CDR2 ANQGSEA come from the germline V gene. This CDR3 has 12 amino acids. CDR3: CSVGWGLGEQYF. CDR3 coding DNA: TGCAGCGTTGGGTGGGGGCTGGGCGAGCAGTACTTC.

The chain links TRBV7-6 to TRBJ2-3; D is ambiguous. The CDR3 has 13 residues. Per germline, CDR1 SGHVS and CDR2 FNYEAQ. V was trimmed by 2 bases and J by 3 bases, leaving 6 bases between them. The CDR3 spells CASSLPTTDTQYF. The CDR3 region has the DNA TGTGCCAGCAGCTTACCGACTACAGATACGCAGTATTTT.

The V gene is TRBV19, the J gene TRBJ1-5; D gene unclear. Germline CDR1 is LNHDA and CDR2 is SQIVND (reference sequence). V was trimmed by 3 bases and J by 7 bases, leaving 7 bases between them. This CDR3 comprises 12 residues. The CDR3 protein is CASSIGVQPQHF. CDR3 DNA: TGTGCCAGTAGTATCGGGGTCCAGCCCCAGCATTTT.

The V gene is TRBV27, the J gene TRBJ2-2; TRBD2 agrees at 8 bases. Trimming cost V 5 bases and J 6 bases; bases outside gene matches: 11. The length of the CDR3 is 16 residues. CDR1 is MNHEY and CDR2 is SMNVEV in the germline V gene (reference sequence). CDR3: CASSPPGLEIAGELFF. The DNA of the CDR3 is TGTGCCAGCAGTCCGCCGGGACTAGAAATCGCCGGGGAGCTGTTTTTT.

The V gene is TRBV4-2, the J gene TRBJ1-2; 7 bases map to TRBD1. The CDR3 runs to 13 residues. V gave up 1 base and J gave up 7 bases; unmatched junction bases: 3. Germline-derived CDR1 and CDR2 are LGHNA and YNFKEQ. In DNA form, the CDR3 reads TGTGCCAGCAGCCAAGGGACAGGCGGTGGCTACACCTTC. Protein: CASSQGTGGGYTF.

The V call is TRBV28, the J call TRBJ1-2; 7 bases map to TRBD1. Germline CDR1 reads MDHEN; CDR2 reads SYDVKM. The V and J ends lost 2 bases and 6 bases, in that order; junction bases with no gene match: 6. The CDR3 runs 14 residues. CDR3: CASSLGDRDDGYTF. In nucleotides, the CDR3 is TGTGCCAGCAGTTTAGGCGACAGGGATGATGGCTACACCTTC.

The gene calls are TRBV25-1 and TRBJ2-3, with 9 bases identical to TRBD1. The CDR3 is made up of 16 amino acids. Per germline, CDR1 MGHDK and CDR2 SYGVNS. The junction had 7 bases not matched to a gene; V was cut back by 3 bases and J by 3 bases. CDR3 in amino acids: CASSEAGTGSTDTQYF. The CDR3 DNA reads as TGTGCCAGCAGTGAGGCGGGGACAGGGTCAACAGATACGCAGTATTTT.

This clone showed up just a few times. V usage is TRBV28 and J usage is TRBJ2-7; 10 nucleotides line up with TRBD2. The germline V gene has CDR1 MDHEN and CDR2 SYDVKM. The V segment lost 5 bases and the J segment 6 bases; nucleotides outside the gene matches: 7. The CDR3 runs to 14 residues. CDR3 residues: CASSPPGLASEQYF. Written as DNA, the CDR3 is TGTGCCAGCAGTCCTCCGGGACTAGCGAGCGAGCAGTACTTC.

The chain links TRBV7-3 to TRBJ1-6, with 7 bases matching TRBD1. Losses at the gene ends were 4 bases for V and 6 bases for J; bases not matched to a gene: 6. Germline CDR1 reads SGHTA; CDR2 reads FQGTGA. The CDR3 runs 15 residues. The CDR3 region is CASSSSGTVNSPLHF. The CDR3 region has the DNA TGTGCCAGCAGCTCATCGGGGACAGTTAATTCACCCCTCCACTTT.

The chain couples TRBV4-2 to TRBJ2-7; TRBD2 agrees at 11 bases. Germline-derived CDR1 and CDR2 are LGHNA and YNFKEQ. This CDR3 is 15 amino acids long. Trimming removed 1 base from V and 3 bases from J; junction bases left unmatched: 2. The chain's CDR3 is CASSQVTSGDYEQYF. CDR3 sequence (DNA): TGTGCCAGCAGCCAAGTGACTAGCGGGGACTACGAGCAGTACTTC.

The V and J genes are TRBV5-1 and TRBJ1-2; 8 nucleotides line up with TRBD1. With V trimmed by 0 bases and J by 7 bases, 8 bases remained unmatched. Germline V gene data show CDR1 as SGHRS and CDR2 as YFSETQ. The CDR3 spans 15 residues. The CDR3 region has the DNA TGCGCCAGCAGCTTGGACGGGACAGGAGGACTTGGCTACACCTTC. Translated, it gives CASSLDGTGGLGYTF.

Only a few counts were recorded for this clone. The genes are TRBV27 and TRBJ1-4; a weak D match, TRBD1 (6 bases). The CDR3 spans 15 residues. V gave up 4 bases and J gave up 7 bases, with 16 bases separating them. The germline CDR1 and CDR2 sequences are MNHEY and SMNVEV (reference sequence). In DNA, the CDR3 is TGTGCCAGCAGTTCCTACTACAGGGAGGGTGAAAAACTGTTTTTT. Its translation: CASSSYYREGEKLFF.

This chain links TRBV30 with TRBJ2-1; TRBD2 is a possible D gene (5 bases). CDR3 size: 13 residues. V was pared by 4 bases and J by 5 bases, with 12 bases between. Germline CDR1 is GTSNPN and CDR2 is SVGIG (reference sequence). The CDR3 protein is CAWKYDGNNEQFF. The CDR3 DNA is TGTGCCTGGAAATATGACGGGAACAATGAGCAGTTCTTC.

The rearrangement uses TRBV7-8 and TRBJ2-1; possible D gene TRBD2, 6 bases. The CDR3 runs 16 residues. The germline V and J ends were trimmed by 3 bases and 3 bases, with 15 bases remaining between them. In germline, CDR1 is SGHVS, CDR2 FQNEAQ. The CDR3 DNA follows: TGTGCCAGCAGCTTCATAGCGCGGGATTACTACAATGAGCAGTTCTTC. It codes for CASSFIARDYYNEQFF.

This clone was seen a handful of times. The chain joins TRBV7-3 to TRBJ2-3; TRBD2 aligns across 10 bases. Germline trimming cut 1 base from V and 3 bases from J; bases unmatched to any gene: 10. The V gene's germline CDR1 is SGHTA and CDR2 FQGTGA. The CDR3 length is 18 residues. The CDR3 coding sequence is TGTGCCAGCAGCTTAAACAGCGGGGGGGCCGGGGGTACAGATACGCAGTATTTT. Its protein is CASSLNSGGAGGTDTQYF.

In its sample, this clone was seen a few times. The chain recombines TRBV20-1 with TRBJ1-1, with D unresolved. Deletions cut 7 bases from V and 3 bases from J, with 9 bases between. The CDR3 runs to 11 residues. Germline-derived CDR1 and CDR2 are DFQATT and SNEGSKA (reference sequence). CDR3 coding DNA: TGCAGTGGGCAGGAGGACACTGAAGCTTTCTTT. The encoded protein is CSGQEDTEAFF.

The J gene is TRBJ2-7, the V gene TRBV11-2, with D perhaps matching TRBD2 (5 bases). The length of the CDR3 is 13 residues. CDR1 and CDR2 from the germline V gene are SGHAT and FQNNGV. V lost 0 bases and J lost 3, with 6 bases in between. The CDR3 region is CASSLDGDYEQYF. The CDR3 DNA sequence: TGTGCCAGCAGCTTAGACGGGGACTACGAGCAGTACTTC.

The CDR3 loop is CASSPDRDTQYF. CDR3 DNA sequence: TGTGCCAGTAGTCCCGACAGGGATACGCAGTATTTT. The J gene is TRBJ2-3, the V gene TRBV19; weak D call: TRBD1 (6 bases). The V end lost 5 bases, the J end lost 6 bases, and 9 bases lay between the germline ends. The CDR3 has 12 residues. The germline CDR1 and CDR2 sequences are LNHDA and SQIVND (reference sequence). Complete variable domain (other parts from reference TRBV19 and TRBJ2-3): DGGITQSPKYLFRKEGQNVTLSCEQNLNHDAMYWYRQDPGQGLRLIYYSQIVNDFQKGDIAEGYSVSREKKESFPLTVTSAQKNPTAFYLCASSPDRDTQYFGPGTRLTVL.

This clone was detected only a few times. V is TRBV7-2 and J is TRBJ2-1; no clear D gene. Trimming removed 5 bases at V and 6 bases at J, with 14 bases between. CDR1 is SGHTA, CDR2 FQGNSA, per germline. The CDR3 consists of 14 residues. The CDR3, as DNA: TGTGCCAGCAGCGAGAGAACAGTCCGCAATGAGCAGTTCTTC. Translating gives CASSERTVRNEQFF.

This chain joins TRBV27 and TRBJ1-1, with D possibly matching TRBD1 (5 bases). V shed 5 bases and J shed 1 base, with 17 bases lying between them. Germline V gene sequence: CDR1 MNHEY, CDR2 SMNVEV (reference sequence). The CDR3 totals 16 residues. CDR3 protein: CASSPRGEWRNTEAFF. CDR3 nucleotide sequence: TGTGCCAGCAGTCCCCGGGGGGAGTGGAGGAACACTGAAGCTTTCTTT.

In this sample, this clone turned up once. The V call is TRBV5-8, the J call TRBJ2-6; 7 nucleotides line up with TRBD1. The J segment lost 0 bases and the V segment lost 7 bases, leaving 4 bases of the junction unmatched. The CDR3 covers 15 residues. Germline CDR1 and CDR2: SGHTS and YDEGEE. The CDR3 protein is CASGDRHSGANVLTF. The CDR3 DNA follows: TGTGCCAGCGGGGACAGACACTCTGGGGCCAACGTCCTGACTTTC.